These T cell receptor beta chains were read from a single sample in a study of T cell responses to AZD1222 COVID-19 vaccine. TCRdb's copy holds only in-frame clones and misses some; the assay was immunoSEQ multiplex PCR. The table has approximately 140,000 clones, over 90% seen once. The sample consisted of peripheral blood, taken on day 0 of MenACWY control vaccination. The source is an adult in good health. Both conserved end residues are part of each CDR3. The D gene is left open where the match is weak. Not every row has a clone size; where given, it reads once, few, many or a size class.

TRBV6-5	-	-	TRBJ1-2	TGTGCCAGCACTCGAGCGCCGAACTATGGCTACACCTTC	CASTRAPNYGYTF
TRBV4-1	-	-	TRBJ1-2	TGCGCCAGCAGCCAACGGGACTCTCCATCCTATGGCTACACCTTC	CASSQRDSPSYGYTF
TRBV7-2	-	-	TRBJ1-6	TGTGCCAGCAGCTTATGGGGGAATGTTTCACCCCTCCACTTT	CASSLWGNVSPLHF
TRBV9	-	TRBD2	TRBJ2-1	TGTGCCAGCAGCACCACCGGGACTAGCGTCCCCAATGAGCAGTTCTTC	CASSTTGTSVPNEQFF
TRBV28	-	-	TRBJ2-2	TGTGCCAGCAGTTTATTTGGGAGTTCCACCGGGGAGCTGTTTTTT	CASSLFGSSTGELFF
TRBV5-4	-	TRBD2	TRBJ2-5	TGTGCCAGCAGCTTCCCGGGTCTAGCGGAAGAGACCCAGTACTTC	CASSFPGLAEETQYF
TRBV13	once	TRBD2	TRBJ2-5	TGTGCCAGCAGCCGAAGACTAGCGGAGGGGCCCAGGCAGGAGACCCAGTACTTC	CASSRRLAEGPRQETQYF
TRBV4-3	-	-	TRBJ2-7	TGCGCCAGCAGCCAAGAAATGGACAACCTCTACGAGCAGTACTTC	CASSQEMDNLYEQYF
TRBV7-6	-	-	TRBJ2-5	TGTGCCAGCAGCTTAGTGGAGACCCAGTACTTC	CASSLVETQYF
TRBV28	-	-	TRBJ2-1	TGTGCCAGCAGTCATGGAGGGGGGAATGTCAATGAGCAGTTCTTC	CASSHGGGNVNEQFF
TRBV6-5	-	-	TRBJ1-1	TGTGCCAGCAGTTTGTGGGTGAACACTGAAGCTTTCTTT	CASSLWVNTEAFF
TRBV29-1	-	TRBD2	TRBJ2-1	TGCAGCGCCAGGGAGGGACCGTCCTACAATGAGCAGTTCTTC	CSAREGPSYNEQFF
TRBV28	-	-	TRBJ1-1	TGTGCCAGCAGTTTAGCTCAAATGAACACTGAAGCTTTCTTT	CASSLAQMNTEAFF
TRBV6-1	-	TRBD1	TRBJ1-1	TGTGCCAGCAGTGAAGCGTTAGGCGGACAGGCAAATTTTGAAGCTTTCTTT	CASSEALGGQANFEAFF
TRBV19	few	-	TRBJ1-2	TGTGCCAGTAGGGACCTGGGACGAGTCAATGATGGCTACACCTTC	CASRDLGRVNDGYTF
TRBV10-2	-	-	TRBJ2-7	TGCGCCAGTAAAGCAGCCCAGAGCTCCTACGAGCAGTACTTC	CASKAAQSSYEQYF
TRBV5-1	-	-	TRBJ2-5	TGCGCCAGCAGCTTGGGAGCGGAAGAGACCCAGTACTTC	CASSLGAEETQYF
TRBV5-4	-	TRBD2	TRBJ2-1	TGTGCCAGCAGCTTAGGGGTTACTAGCGGGAGGAACAATGAGCAGTTCTTC	CASSLGVTSGRNNEQFF
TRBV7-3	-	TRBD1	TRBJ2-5	TGTGCCAGCAGCTTGGGACAGGGGCTCCAAGAGACCCAGTACTTC	CASSLGQGLQETQYF
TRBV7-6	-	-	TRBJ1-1	TGTGCCAGCAGCAGAGGGGGAAGGGTGAGAAACACTGAAGCTTTCTTT	CASSRGGRVRNTEAFF
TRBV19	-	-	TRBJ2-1	TGTGCCAGTAGTCCGATAAACAATGAGCAGTTCTTC	CASSPINNEQFF
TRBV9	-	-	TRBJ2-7	TGTGCCAGCAGCGTAGGACAGGAATCCTACGAGCAGTACTTC	CASSVGQESYEQYF
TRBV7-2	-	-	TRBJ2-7	TGTGCCAGCAGCTTCCTCTACGAGCAGTACTTC	CASSFLYEQYF
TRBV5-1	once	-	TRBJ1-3	TGCGCCAGCAGCTTGGAAAGGCGGACGGGCTCTGGAAACACCATATATTTT	CASSLERRTGSGNTIYF
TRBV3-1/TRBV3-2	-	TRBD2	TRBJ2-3	TGTGCCAGCAGCCGACAGCGGGGGTTGGATACGCAGTATTTT	CASSRQRGLDTQYF
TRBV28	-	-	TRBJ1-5	TGTGCCAGCAGTTTAATAGATCAGCCCCAGCATTTT	CASSLIDQPQHF
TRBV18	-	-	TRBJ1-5	TGTGCCAGCTCACCAGGTTTCCCGGCGAGCAATCAGCCCCAGCATTTT	CASSPGFPASNQPQHF
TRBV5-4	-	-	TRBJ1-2	TGTGCCAGCAGCCCGTTTACAGCGACCACAGCTAACTATGGCTACACCTTC	CASSPFTATTANYGYTF
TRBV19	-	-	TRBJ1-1	TGTGCGCTCAAGGTTTACACTGAAGCTTTCTTT	CALKVYTEAFF
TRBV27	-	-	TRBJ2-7	TGTGCCAGCAGTTTATCGCGGGGTGTTAGGTCCTACGAGCAGTACTTC	CASSLSRGVRSYEQYF
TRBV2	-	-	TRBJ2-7	TGTGCCAGCAGTCCACAACCCGGGACTTACTACGAGCAGTACTTC	CASSPQPGTYYEQYF
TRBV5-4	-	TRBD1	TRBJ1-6	TGTGCCAGCAGCCTGGACAGGGTGCGTAATTCACCCCTCCACTTT	CASSLDRVRNSPLHF